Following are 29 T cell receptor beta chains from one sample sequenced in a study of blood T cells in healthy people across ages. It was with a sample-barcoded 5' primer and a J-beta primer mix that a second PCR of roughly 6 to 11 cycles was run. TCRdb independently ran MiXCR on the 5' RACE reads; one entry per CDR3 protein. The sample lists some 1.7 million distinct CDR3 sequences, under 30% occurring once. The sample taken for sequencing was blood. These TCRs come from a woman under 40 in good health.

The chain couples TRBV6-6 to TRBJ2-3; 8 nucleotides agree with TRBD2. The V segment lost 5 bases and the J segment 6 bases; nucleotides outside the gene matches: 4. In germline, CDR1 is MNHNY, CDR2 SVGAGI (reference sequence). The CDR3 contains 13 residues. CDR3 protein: CASSISGEDTQYF. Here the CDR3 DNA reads TGTGCCAGCAGTATTAGCGGGGAGGATACGCAGTATTTT.

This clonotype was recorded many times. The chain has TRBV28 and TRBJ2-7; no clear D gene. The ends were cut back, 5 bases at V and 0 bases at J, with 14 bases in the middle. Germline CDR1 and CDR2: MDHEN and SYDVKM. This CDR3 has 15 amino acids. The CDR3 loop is CASSARPSGSYEQYF. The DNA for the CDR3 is TGTGCCAGCAGTGCGCGCCCTTCGGGCTCCTACGAGCAGTACTTC.

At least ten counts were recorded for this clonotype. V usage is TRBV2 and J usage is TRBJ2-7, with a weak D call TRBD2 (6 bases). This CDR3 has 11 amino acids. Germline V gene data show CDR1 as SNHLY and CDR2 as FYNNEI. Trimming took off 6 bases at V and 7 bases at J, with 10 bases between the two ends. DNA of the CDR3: TGTGCCAGCAGGGACGCGGGAGAGCAGTACTTC. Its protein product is CASRDAGEQYF.

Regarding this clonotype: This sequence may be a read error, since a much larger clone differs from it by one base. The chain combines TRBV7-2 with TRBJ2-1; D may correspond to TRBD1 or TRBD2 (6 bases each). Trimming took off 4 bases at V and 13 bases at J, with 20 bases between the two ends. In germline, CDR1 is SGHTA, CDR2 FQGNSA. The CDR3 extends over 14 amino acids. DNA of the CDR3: TGTGCCAGCAGCTCTATACAGGGACGGGAGACCCAGTTCTTC. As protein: CASSSIQGRETQFF. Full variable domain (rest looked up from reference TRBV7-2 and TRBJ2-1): GAGVSQSPSNKVTEKGKDVELRCDPISGHTALYWYRQSLGQGLEFLIYFQGNSAPDKSGLPSDRFSAERTGGSVSTLTIQRTQQEDSAVYLCASSSIQGRETQFFGPGTRLTVL.

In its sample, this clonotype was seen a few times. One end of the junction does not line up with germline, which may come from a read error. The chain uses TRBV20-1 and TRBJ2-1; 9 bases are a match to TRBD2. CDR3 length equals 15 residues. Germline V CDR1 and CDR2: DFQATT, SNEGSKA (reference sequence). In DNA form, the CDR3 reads TGCAGTGCGAGAGCAGGGCGGGGGGGCTCCAATGAGCAGTTCTTC. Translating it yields CSARAGRGGSNEQFF.

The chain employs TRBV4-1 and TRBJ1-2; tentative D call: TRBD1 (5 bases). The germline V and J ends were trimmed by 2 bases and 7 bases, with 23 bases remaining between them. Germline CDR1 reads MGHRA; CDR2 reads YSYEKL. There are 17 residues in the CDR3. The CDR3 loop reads CASSQNSLGTVGSGYTF. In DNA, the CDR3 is TGCGCCAGCAGCCAAAATTCACTTGGGACTGTCGGGTCTGGCTACACCTTC.

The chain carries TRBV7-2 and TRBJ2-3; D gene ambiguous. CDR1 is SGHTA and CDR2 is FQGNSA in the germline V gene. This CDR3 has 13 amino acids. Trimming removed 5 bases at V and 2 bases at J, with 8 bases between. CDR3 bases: TGTGCCAGCAGCGCTATTAACACAGATACGCAGTATTTT. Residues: CASSAINTDTQYF.

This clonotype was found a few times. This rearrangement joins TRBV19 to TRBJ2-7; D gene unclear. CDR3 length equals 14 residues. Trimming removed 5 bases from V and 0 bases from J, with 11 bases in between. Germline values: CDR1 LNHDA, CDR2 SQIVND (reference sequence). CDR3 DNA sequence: TGTGCCAGTAGTCCAAGAATAAGCTCCTACGAGCAGTACTTC. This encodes CASSPRISSYEQYF.

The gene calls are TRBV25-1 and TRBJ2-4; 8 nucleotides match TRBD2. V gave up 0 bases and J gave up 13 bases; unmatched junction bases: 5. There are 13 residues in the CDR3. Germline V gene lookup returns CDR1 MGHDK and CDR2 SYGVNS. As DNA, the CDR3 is TGTGCCAGCAGTGAATATCGGGGGGGTGAGCAGTACTTC. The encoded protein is CASSEYRGGEQYF.

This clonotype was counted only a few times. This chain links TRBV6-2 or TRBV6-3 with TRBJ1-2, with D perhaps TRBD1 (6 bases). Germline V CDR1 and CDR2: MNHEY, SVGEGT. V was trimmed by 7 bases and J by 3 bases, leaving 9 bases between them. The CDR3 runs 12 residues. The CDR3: CASNGQYYGYTF. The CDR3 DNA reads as TGTGCCAGCAACGGACAGTACTATGGCTACACCTTC.

The chain's CDR3 is CASHLHGGSNYNEQFF. The CDR3 coding sequence is TGTGCCTCCCACCTCCACGGGGGGTCAAACTACAATGAGCAGTTCTTC. The genes are TRBV7-2 and TRBJ2-1, with 7 nucleotides matching TRBD2. V lost 11 bases to trimming and J lost 3 bases; unmatched junction nucleotides: 16. CDR1 SGHTA and CDR2 FQGNSA come from the germline V gene. The length of the CDR3 is 16 residues.

The DNA of the CDR3 is TGTGCCAGCAGTCCAACAGGGAGGTCCTCTGGCTACACCTTC. Amino acids: CASSPTGRSSGYTF. This rearrangement joins TRBV5-6 to TRBJ1-2; perhaps TRBD1 as D (6 bases). Germline V CDR1 and CDR2: SGHDT, YYEEEE. There are 14 residues in the CDR3. Trimming left V 5 bases short and J 7 bases short, with 18 bases between.

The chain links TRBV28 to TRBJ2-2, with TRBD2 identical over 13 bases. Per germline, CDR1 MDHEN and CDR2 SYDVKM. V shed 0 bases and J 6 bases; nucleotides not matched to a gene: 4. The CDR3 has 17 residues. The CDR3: CASSLWRLAGGPGELFF. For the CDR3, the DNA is TGTGCCAGCAGTTTATGGAGACTAGCGGGAGGACCCGGGGAGCTGTTTTTT.

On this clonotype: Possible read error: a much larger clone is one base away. The CDR3 DNA reads as TGTGTCAGCAGCTCGACTAGCGTGTCCTACGAGCAGTACTTC. Amino acids: CVSSSTSVSYEQYF. This sequence joins TRBV7-2 and TRBJ2-7, with 8 positions matching TRBD2. The CDR3 is 14 residues long. CDR1 and CDR2 from the germline V gene are SGHTA and FQGNSA.

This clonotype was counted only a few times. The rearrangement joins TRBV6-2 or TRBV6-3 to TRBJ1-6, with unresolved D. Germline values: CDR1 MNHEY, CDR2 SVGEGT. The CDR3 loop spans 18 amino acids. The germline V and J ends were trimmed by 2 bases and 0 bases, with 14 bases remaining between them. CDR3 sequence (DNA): TGTGCCAGCAGTTACCCACGGACGGCGAGCTCCTATAATTCACCCCTCCACTTT. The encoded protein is CASSYPRTASSYNSPLHF.

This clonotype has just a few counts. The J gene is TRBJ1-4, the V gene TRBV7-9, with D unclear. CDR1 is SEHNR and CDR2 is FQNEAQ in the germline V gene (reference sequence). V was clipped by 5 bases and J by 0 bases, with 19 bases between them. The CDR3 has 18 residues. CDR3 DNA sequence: TGTGCCAGCAGCCAACAACCATCCCAGACCCCAACTAATGAAAAACTGTTTTTT. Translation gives CASSQQPSQTPTNEKLFF.

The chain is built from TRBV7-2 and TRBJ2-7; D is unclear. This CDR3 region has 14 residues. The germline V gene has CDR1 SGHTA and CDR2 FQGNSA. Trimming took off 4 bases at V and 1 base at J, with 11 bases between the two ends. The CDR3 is CASSSRRRSYEQYF. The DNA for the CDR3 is TGTGCCAGCAGCTCTCGTCGCCGGTCCTACGAGCAGTACTTC.

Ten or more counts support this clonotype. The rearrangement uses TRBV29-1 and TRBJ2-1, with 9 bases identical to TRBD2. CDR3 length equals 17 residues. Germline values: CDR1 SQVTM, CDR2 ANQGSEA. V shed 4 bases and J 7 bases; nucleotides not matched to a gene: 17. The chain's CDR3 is CSVGGAGGIGIRNEQFF. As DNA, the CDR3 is TGCAGCGTTGGCGGAGCGGGGGGAATCGGTATTAGGAATGAGCAGTTCTTC.

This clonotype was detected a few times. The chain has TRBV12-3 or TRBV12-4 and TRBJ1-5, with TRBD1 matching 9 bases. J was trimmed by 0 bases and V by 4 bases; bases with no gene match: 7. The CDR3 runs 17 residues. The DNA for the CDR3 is TGTGCCAGCAGTTCTCCGGGACAGGGCCGTAGCAATCAGCCCCAGCATTTT. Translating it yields CASSSPGQGRSNQPQHF.

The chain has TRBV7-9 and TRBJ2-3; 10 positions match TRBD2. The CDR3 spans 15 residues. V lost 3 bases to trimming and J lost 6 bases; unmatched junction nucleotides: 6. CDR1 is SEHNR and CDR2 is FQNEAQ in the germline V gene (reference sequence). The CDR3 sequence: CASSFRASGSDTQYF. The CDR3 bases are TGTGCCAGCAGCTTTCGAGCTAGCGGGAGTGATACGCAGTATTTT.

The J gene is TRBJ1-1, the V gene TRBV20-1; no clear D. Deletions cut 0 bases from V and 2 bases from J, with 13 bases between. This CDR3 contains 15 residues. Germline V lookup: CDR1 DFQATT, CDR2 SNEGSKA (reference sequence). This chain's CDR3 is CSARDPGGPNTEAFF. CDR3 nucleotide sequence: TGCAGTGCTAGAGATCCGGGCGGGCCTAACACTGAAGCTTTCTTT.

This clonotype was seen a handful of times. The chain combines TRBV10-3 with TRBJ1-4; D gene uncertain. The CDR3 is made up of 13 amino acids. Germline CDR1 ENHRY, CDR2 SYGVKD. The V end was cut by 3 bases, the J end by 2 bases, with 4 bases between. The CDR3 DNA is TGTGCCATCAGTGACGGGACTAATGAAAAACTGTTTTTT. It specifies CAISDGTNEKLFF.

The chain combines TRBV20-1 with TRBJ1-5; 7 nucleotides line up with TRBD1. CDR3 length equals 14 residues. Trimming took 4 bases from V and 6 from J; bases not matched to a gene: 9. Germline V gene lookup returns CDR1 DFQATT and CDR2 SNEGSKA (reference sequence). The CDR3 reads CSAKTGDGGQPQHF. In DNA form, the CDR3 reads TGCAGTGCTAAAACAGGGGACGGCGGTCAGCCCCAGCATTTT.

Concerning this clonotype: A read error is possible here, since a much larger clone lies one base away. The CDR3 reads CASSSKGDYGYTF. DNA for the CDR3: TGTGCCAGCAGCTCCAAAGGGGACTATGGCTACACCTTC. The chain couples TRBV7-1 to TRBJ1-2; D may be TRBD1 (5 bases). TRBV7-1 is an open reading frame, and its role is uncertain. The length of the CDR3 is 13 residues. V was shortened by 3 bases and J by 3 bases, with 8 bases between the two germline ends.

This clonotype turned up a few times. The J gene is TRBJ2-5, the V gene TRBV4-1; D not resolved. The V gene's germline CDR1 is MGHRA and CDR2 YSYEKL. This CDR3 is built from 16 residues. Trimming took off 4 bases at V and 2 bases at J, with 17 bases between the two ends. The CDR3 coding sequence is TGCGCCAGCAGCCGGCCGGGTCAAAAAGATCAAGAGACCCAGTACTTC. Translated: CASSRPGQKDQETQYF.

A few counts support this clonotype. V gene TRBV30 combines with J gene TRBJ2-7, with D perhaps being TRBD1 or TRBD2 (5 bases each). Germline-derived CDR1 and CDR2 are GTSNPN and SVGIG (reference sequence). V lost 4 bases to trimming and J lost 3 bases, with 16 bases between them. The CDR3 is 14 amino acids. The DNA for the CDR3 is TGTGCCTGGAACCGTGAGGGGATGCACTACGAGCAGTACTTC. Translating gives CAWNREGMHYEQYF.

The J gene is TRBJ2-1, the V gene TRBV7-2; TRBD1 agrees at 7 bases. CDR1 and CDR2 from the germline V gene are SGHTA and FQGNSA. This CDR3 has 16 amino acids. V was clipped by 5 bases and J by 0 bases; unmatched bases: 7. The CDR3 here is CASSQTGSNSYNEQFF. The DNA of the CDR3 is TGTGCCAGCAGCCAGACAGGGTCGAACTCCTACAATGAGCAGTTCTTC.

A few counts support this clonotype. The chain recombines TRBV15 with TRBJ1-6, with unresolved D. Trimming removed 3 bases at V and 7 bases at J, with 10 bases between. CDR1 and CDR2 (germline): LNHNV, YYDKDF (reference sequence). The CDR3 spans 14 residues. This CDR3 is CATSRRRENSPLHF. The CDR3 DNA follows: TGTGCCACCAGCAGGAGAAGGGAGAATTCACCCCTCCACTTT.

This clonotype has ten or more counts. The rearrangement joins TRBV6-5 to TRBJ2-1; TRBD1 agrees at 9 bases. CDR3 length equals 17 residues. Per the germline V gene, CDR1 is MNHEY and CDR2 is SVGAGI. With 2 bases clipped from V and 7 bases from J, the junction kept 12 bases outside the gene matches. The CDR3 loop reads CASSYRAGTGWGNEQFF. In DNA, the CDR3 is TGTGCCAGCAGTTACCGCGCCGGGACAGGGTGGGGGAATGAGCAGTTCTTC.